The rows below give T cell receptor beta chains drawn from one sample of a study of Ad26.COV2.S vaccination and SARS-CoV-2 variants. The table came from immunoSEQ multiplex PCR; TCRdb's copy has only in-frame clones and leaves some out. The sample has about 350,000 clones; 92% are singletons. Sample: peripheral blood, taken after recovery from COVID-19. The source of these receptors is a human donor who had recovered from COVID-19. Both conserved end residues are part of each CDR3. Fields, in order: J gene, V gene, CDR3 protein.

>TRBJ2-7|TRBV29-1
CSAKYGASYEQYF
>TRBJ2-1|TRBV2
CASSIRAAIGGNEQFF
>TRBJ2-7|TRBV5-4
CASSQGPAAGKQYF
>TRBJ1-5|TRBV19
CASSTGQGGRPQHF
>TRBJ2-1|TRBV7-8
CASSPLGPSGVSNEQFF
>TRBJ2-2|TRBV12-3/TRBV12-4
CASSLGGGELFF
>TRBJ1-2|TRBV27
CASSLTAHYGYTF
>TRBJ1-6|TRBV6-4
CASSPTLQGTLHF
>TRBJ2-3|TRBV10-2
CASSEYGVDRGGDTQYF
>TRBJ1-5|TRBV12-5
CASGFNQPQHF
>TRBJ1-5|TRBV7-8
CASSLAGGAQPQHF
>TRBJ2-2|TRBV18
CASSPPGTGELFF
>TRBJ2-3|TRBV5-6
CASSHYLSGTTDTQYF
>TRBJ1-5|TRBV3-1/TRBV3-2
CASSPGQGQSQPQHF
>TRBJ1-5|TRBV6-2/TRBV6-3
CASSYGTHQPQHF
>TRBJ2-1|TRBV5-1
CASSLGRGGRYNEQFF
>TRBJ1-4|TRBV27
CASSSVGNEKLFF
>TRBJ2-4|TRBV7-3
CASRRLAVKNIQYF
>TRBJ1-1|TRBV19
CASSAGDRVNTEAFF
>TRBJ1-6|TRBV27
CASSLSTGRNSPLHF
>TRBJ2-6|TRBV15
CATSRVGGANVLTF
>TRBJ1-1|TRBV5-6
CASSLGATRAFF
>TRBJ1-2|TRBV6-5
CASSPDRVYGYTF
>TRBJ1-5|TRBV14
CASSQETGQPQHF
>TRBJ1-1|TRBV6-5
CASSYSGTETPEAFF
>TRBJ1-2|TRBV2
CASRDISPSNYGYTF
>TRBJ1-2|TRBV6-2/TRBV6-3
CASSPTLLDGYTF
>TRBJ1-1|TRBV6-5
CASSSAESTEAFF
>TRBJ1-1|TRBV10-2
CASSEFGNPDRAPLEAFF
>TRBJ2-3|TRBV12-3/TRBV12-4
CASSLGLLDTQYF
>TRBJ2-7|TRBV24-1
CATSDPSRGAGSSYEQYF
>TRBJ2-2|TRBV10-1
CASSESGTGTGELFF
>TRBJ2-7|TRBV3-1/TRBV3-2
CASSYSVRGEQYF
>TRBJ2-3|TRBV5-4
CASTYGGWSGTDTQYF
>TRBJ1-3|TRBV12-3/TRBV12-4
CATWTGASDTIYF
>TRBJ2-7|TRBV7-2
CASSSHTGGSVIISYEQYF
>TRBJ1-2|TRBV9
CASSVTGNYGYTF
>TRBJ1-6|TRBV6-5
CASRGDSSYNSPLHF
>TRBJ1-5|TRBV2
CASSLRTSASNQPQHF
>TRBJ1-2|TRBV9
CASAQRDGYTF
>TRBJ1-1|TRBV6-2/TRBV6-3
CASSLPQGAVNTEAFF